This paragraph reports one T cell receptor (beta chain). Its antigen is still unknown. The sample is drawn from a study of cytomegalovirus exposure and HLA in healthy donors. Study observations and caveats: Later, TCR association rates were found to vary by HLA locus, highest for DRB1 and lowest for HLA-C. HLA allele associations emerged for around 15,000 TCR beta sequences in a later analysis, at 0.05 false discovery rate.

CDR1 and CDR2 (germline): LNHNV, YYDKDF (reference sequence). This CDR3 comprises 16 residues. V dropped 1 base and J dropped 6; count of bases not matched to a gene: 8. The study ran its PCR with 60 Vbeta and 13 Jbeta primers. Generated by immunoSEQ multiplex PCR, the TCRdb table keeps only in-frame clones and is missing some. The sample carries about 98,000 clones, over 60% recorded once. The TCR sequence derives from a man in his sixties in good health and CMV-seropositive. The material sequenced was PBMCs. The chain recombines TRBV15 with TRBJ2-1; TRBD1 matches at 8 bases. The DNA for the CDR3 is TGTGCCACCAGCAGAGGTCCCGGACAGGGATTCAATGAGCAGTTCTTC. This sequence encodes CATSRGPGQGFNEQFF.